These 15 T cell receptor beta chains came from one sample sequenced in a study of sequential checkpoint blockade in melanoma. Data came from immunoSEQ multiplex PCR; TCRdb stores just in-frame clones and leaves some out. The sample yields about 18,000 clones, around four fifths seen once. Treatment noted: randomized to nivolumab then ipilimumab (arm A) or the reverse (arm B). The material was CD8+ T cells sorted from blood (inferred from file names), obtained from a patient given nivolumab and ipilimumab in sequence. All receptors derive from a human donor with melanoma.

This clone was picked up one time. The chain couples TRBV5-5 to TRBJ2-1; 11 bases align to TRBD2. Germline V gene sequence: CDR1 SGHKS, CDR2 YYEKEE (reference sequence). The ends lost 4 bases at V and 4 bases at J; junction bases unmatched: 4. The CDR3 loop spans 15 amino acids. The CDR3 here is CASSGRLAGYNEQFF. CDR3 DNA: TGTGCCAGCAGCGGCAGACTAGCGGGGTACAATGAGCAGTTCTTC.

This chain connects TRBV25-1 to TRBJ2-2, with TRBD2 matching over 9 bases. CDR3 length: 13 amino acids. With 6 bases clipped from V and 8 bases from J, the junction kept 4 bases outside the gene matches. CDR1 is MGHDK, CDR2 SYGVNS, per germline. CDR3 amino acids: CASRASGTGELFF. CDR3 coding DNA: TGTGCCAGCAGGGCTAGCGGGACGGGGGAGCTGTTTTTT.

This chain links TRBV29-1 with TRBJ2-7; TRBD2 aligns across 7 bases. Losses at the gene ends were 5 bases for V and 4 bases for J; bases not matched to a gene: 8. Germline CDR1 and CDR2: SQVTM and ANQGSEA. There are 13 residues in the CDR3. This chain's CDR3 is CSVSGGSGYEQYF. The DNA for the CDR3 is TGCAGCGTTTCCGGGGGGAGCGGATACGAGCAGTACTTC.

This clone was found once. This chain uses TRBV6-4 with TRBJ1-1; unclear D gene. V gave up 2 bases and J gave up 4 bases, with 14 bases separating them. Germline assignment: CDR1 MRHNA and CDR2 SNTAGT. The CDR3 runs to 15 residues. The CDR3 DNA reads TGTGCCAGCAGTGACCCGGCAGGTCCCATCACTGAAGCTTTCTTT. Translating gives CASSDPAGPITEAFF.

The rearrangement joins TRBV11-2 to TRBJ2-1, with 10 bases lining up with TRBD2. V shed 1 base and J 7 bases; nucleotides not matched to a gene: 4. Germline V gene sequence: CDR1 SGHAT, CDR2 FQNNGV. This CDR3 region has 15 residues. The CDR3 DNA reads as TGTGCCAGCAGCTTAGCTAGCGGGGGAGGGAATGAGCAGTTCTTC. It encodes CASSLASGGGNEQFF.

A few counts support this clone. The V gene is TRBV6-1, the J gene TRBJ2-1; possibly TRBD2 for D (5 bases). The germline V gene has CDR1 MNHNS and CDR2 SASEGT. This CDR3 region has 14 residues. The V end was cut by 8 bases, the J end by 6 bases, with 17 bases between. The chain's CDR3 is CASGPTGGRNEQFF. CDR3 in DNA: TGTGCCAGCGGGCCGACTGGCGGGCGCAATGAGCAGTTCTTC.

The chain recombines TRBV4-3 with TRBJ2-7; 7 bases agree with TRBD1. CDR1 and CDR2 (germline): LGHNA, YSLEER. Losses at the gene ends were 3 bases for V and 3 bases for J; bases not matched to a gene: 5. The CDR3 length is 14 residues. The CDR3 is CASSQVQGSYEQYF. For the CDR3, the DNA is TGCGCCAGCAGCCAGGTACAGGGGAGCTACGAGCAGTACTTC.

CDR3 region: CASTRDRGRDEQFF. In nucleotides, the CDR3 is TGCGCCAGCACCCGGGACAGGGGGCGTGATGAGCAGTTCTTC. The chain uses TRBV4-1 and TRBJ2-1, with TRBD1 matching 12 bases. Per the germline V gene, CDR1 is MGHRA and CDR2 is YSYEKL. Losses at the gene ends were 7 bases for V and 8 bases for J; bases not matched to a gene: 6. This CDR3 has 14 residues.

This clone was picked up one time. A read error may produce the germline difference seen at one junction end. The chain links TRBV28 to TRBJ2-3; no clear D gene. The CDR3 is 11 amino acids. Germline assignment: CDR1 MDHEN and CDR2 SYDVKM. The CDR3 protein is CATSFSREQYF. The CDR3 DNA is TGTGCCACCAGTTTTTCAAGAGAGCAGTATTTT. The full variable domain, with the rest looked up from reference TRBV28 and TRBJ2-3, is DVKVTQSSRYLVKRTGEKVFLECVQDMDHENMFWYRQDPGLGLRLIYFSYDVKMKEKGDIPEGYSVSREKKERFSLILESASTNQTSMYLCATSFSREQYFGPGTRLTVL.

The chain combines TRBV5-6 with TRBJ2-7; no definite D call. V lost 0 bases and J lost 4, with 5 bases in between. The CDR3 sequence is 12 residues long. CDR1 and CDR2 from the germline V gene are SGHDT and YYEEEE. CDR3 sequence (DNA): TGTGCCAGCAGCTTGGGTGCGTACGAGCAGTACTTC. Amino acids: CASSLGAYEQYF.

The CDR3 reads CASSSGSYNEQFF. CDR3 nucleotide sequence: TGCGCCAGCAGTTCCGGGAGTTACAATGAGCAGTTCTTC. The rearrangement uses TRBV10-2 and TRBJ2-1, with a weak D call TRBD2 (6 bases). V dropped 5 bases and J dropped 4 bases, with 9 bases sitting between them. The CDR3 sequence is 13 residues long. The germline gives CDR1 WSHSY, CDR2 SAAADI.

The chain uses TRBV7-9 and TRBJ1-2; D is perhaps TRBD1 (5 bases). Trimming cost V 1 base and J 2 bases, with 11 bases left between them. The CDR3 is 15 residues long. Germline assignment: CDR1 SEHNR and CDR2 FQNEAQ (reference sequence). The CDR3 sequence: CASSLEGEENYGYTF. CDR3 nucleotide sequence: TGTGCCAGCAGCTTAGAAGGGGAGGAAAACTATGGCTACACCTTC.

V is TRBV5-8 and J is TRBJ2-7; D might be TRBD1 (6 bases). Looked up from germline, CDR1 is SGHTS and CDR2 is YDEGEE. Trimming cost V 5 bases and J 3 bases, with 15 bases left between them. The CDR3 consists of 14 residues. The CDR3 region has the DNA TGTGCCAGCAGTTTAGGACAGCTAGACTACGAGCAGTACTTC. Protein product: CASSLGQLDYEQYF.

This clone was seen more than once but under ten times. The V gene is TRBV5-4, the J gene TRBJ2-5, with 8 positions matching TRBD1. V lost 5 bases, J lost 4 bases, and 4 bases stayed unmatched. The CDR3 is 13 residues long. Per germline, CDR1 SGHNT and CDR2 YYREEE (reference sequence). CDR3 residues: CASRDRGGETQYF. CDR3 in DNA: TGTGCCAGCAGAGACAGGGGCGGAGAGACCCAGTACTTC. Full variable domain (remainder filled in from reference TRBV5-4 and TRBJ2-5): ETGVTQSPTHLIKTRGQQVTLRCSSQSGHNTVSWYQQALGQGPQFIFQYYREEENGRGNFPPRFSGLQFPNYSSELNVNALELDDSALYLCASRDRGGETQYFGPGTRLLVL.

This chain uses TRBV14 with TRBJ2-2, with 7 bases lining up with TRBD2. After removal of 4 bases from V and 0 bases from J, the junction contained 8 bases not matched to a gene. Germline CDR1 is SGHDN and CDR2 is FVKESK. This CDR3 comprises 17 residues. In nucleotides, the CDR3 is TGTGCCAGCAGCCTATTACCCAGCGGGGCGAACACCGGGGAGCTGTTTTTT. It translates to CASSLLPSGANTGELFF.